Here is one T cell receptor (beta chain) with its context. Under the authors' procedure: It was from reference gene primer amplification that nucleated cell counts were estimated. Data came from immunoSEQ multiplex PCR; TCRdb stores just in-frame clones and leaves some out. Clone size and the V and J calls come from that table; the DNA yielded D and trimming. The data show about 170,000 clones, approximately 85% seen once. Germline CDR1 reads SGHTS; CDR2 reads YDEGEE. Losses at the gene ends were 0 bases for V and 6 bases for J; bases not matched to a gene: 4. CDR3 length equals 14 residues. The sample originates from a study of blood T cell repertoires in COVID-19. Study overall: Researchers got acute and convalescent COVID-19 samples from the United States, Italy and Spain. Nucleic acid was either cDNA or gDNA, and it came from T cells, B-cell-depleted T cells, or PBMCs.

The chain is built from TRBV5-8 and TRBJ1-1, with TRBD1 matching 8 bases. Sequencing was performed on peripheral blood. The source of this sequence is a man aged 40-49 years who had recovered from COVID-19. The CDR3 bases are TGTGCCAGCAGCTTGGTCCAGGGGGCAGCTGAAGCTTTCTTT. Residues: CASSLVQGAAEAFF.